This T cell receptor (beta chain) stems from a study of identical twins. TCRdb reprocessed the 5' RACE reads with MiXCR, giving one entry per CDR3 protein. The repertoire includes about 700,000 distinct CDR3 sequences, about 9.4% of them detected once, and 0.75% to 1% sits in the top ten. The sample holds a few counts of this clonotype. Antigen: not known. Study conclusions and caveats: One should note that invariant MAIT and iNKT cells could partly confound zero-insertion analyses.

These records were also assigned to another study, of yellow fever vaccine responses in identical twins.

This sequence was found in a woman aged 18-35 years in good health. The sample was PBMCs.

This chain's CDR3 is CASSQDFRFVVEQFF. The DNA of the CDR3 is TGCGCCAGCAGCCAAGATTTTCGATTTGTCGTAGAGCAGTTCTTC. V and J are TRBV4-1 and TRBJ2-1; D gene unclear. CDR1 is MGHRA and CDR2 is YSYEKL in the germline V gene. Trimming stripped 0 bases from V and 10 bases from J, with 16 bases between. CDR3 length: 15 residues.